This T cell receptor (beta chain) was sequenced in a study of blood T cell repertoires in COVID-19. Study as a whole: COVID-19 samples, acute and convalescent, were from the United States, Italy and Spain.

V lost 7 bases to trimming and J lost 5 bases; unmatched junction nucleotides: 7. Germline V CDR1 and CDR2: SGHAT, FQNNGV. The CDR3 loop spans 14 amino acids. Assay: immunoSEQ multiplex PCR; the TCRdb copy retains only in-frame clones and omits some. The sample shows just over 25,000 clones, 90% of them seen only once. Material: peripheral blood. This clonotype originated in a human donor in a cohort sampled during active COVID-19. This chain links TRBV11-2 with TRBJ2-5; 10 bases map to TRBD2. CDR3 sequence reads: CASTRSGGAETQYF. The CDR3 nucleotides read TGTGCCAGCACCCGAAGCGGGGGGGCCGAGACCCAGTACTTC. Full variable domain (outside the CDR3, taken from reference TRBV11-2 and TRBJ2-5): EAGVAQSPRYKIIEKRQSVAFWCNPISGHATLYWYQQILGQGPKLLIQFQNNGVVDDSQLPKDRFSAERLKGVDSTLKIQPAKLEDSAVYLCASTRSGGAETQYFGPGTRLLVL.